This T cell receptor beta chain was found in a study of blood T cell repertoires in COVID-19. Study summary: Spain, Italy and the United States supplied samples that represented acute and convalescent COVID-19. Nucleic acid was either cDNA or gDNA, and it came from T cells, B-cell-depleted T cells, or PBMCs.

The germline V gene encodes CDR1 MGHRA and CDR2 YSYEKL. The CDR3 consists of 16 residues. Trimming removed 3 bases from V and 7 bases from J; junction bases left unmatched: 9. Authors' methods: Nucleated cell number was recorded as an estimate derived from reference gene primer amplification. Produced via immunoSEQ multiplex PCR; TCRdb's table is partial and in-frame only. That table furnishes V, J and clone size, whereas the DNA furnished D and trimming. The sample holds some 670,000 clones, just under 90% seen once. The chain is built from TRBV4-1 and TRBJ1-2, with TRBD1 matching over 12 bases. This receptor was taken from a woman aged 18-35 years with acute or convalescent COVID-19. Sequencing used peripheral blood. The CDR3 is CASSQEWGQGAGGYTF. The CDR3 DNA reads TGCGCCAGCAGCCAGGAATGGGGACAGGGGGCGGGTGGCTACACCTTC.